Each of the 5 T cell receptor beta chains below was sequenced from the same sample in a study of metastatic and nonmetastatic thyroid tumors. Through MiXCR, TCRdb re-clonotyped the PCR reads. The sample shows some 20,000 clones, 9.5% to 12% of them seen only once. Prior to thyroid surgery, none of the patients had received any treatment. The sample consisted of blood. The receptors stem from a female donor with papillary thyroid cancer or a benign thyroid nodule (not recorded which). Some clones in this sample may be carry-over from other donors' samples.

This clone is medium-sized in the sample. V usage is TRBV6-1 and J usage is TRBJ2-1, with no clear D. The CDR3 is made up of 14 amino acids. V shed 0 bases and J shed 5 bases, with 8 bases lying between them. Germline values: CDR1 MNHNS, CDR2 SASEGT. The CDR3 protein is CASSEAWADNEQFF. DNA for the CDR3: TGTGCCAGCAGTGAAGCCTGGGCGGACAATGAGCAGTTCTTC.

This clone was counted many times. This chain links TRBV30 with TRBJ2-5; maybe TRBD2 (5 bases). In germline, CDR1 is GTSNPN, CDR2 SVGIG (reference sequence). Trimming removed 5 bases at V and 10 bases at J, with 17 bases between. The CDR3 is 12 amino acids. CDR3 sequence: CAWAGMRAFQYF. As DNA, the CDR3 is TGTGCCTGGGCCGGGATGAGAGCGTTCCAGTACTTC.

This clone was picked up a small number of times. This may arise from a read error, as a much more abundant clone is one base away. The chain employs TRBV29-1 and TRBJ2-1; D gene ambiguous. The CDR3 covers 11 residues. Trimming left V 2 bases short and J 8 bases short, with 7 bases between. Germline V CDR1 and CDR2: SQVTM, ANQGSEA. The CDR3 DNA follows: TGCAGCGTTGAACGTGCGTATGAGCAGTTCTTC. Translation gives CSVERAYEQFF.

A word on this clone: At one boundary the junction diverges from the germline segment, which might be a read error. The rearrangement uses TRBV6-1 and TRBJ2-1, with TRBD2 identical over 12 bases. CDR1 MNHNS and CDR2 SASEGT come from the germline V gene. The CDR3 totals 15 residues. In nucleotides, the CDR3 is TGTGCCAGCACGCCACTAGCGGGAGGCGCGAATGAGCGGTTCTTC. Translation: CASTPLAGGANERFF.

Within the sample, this clone is medium-sized. The rearrangement links TRBV6-5 to TRBJ2-1; 7 bases are shared with TRBD1. V was clipped by 2 bases and J by 6 bases; unmatched bases: 1. CDR1 MNHEY and CDR2 SVGAGI come from the germline V gene. The CDR3 runs 13 residues. CDR3 sequence reads: CASSYGQVNEQFF. The CDR3 DNA sequence: TGTGCCAGCAGTTACGGACAGGTCAATGAGCAGTTCTTC.